This T cell receptor (beta chain) was obtained from a study of blood T cell repertoires in COVID-19. As for the study in general: Material from acute and convalescent COVID-19 was sourced from the United States, Italy and Spain.

Per the study methods: For nucleated cells, counts were estimated from reference gene primer amplification. TCRdb keeps only in-frame clones here, not all; method: immunoSEQ multiplex PCR. V, J and clone size are taken as reported in that table, and D and trimming were inferred from the DNA itself. The data contain approximately 220,000 clones, 75% to 90% of them seen just once; the ten biggest clones take up 3% to 4%. The trim removed 6 bases at V and 2 bases at J, leaving 7 bases unmatched. This CDR3 comprises 15 residues. CDR1 is SNHLY and CDR2 is FYNNEI in the germline V gene. Participant-given clinical history determined each cohort assignment.

This receptor was obtained from a woman aged 18-29 years in a cohort exposed to, infected with or recovered from COVID-19 (not recorded which). Sequenced input: PBMCs or T cells enriched from blood (not recorded which). The chain carries TRBV2 and TRBJ2-1, with TRBD1 matching over 7 bases. CDR3 DNA sequence: TGTGCCAGCAGCGCGCGGACAGGACCCTACAATGAGCAGTTCTTC. Amino acids: CASSARTGPYNEQFF.